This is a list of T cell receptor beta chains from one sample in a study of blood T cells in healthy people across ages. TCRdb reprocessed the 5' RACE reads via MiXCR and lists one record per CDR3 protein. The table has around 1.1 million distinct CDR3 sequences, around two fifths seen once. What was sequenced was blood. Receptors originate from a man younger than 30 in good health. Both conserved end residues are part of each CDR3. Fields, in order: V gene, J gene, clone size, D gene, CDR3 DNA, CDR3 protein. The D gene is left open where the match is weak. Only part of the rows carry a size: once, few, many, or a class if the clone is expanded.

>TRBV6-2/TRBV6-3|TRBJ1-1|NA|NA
TGTGCCAGCAGTTACCGGGCGCGCATGAACACTGAAGCTTTCTTT
CASSYRARMNTEAFF
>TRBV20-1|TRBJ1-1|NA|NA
TGCAGTGCTAGAGAAAAGGGACCTTCGGCTTTCTTT
CSAREKGPSAFF
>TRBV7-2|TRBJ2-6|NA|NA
TGTGCCAGCAGCCCCCGGACAAAGCTTCGTACGTCTGGGGCCAACGTCCTGACTTTC
CASSPRTKLRTSGANVLTF
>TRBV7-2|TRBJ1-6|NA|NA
TGTGCCAGCAGCTTAGGGCGTGGAAGCTCCTATAATTCACCCCTCCACTTT
CASSLGRGSSYNSPLHF
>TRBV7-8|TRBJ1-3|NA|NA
TGTGCCAGCAGCGATCGAGTTCCGGGCACTGGAAACACCATATATTTT
CASSDRVPGTGNTIYF
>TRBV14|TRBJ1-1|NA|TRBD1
TGTGCCTCAAAGCGGGCGTCAGGGGGCACTGAAGCTTTCTTT
CASKRASGGTEAFF
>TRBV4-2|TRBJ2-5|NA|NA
TGTGCCAGCAGCCAAGATCGAAGGATAGATGGGGAGACCCAGTACTTC
CASSQDRRIDGETQYF
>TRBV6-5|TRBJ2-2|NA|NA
TGTGCCAGCAGTCCCCTCACTTCGAACACCGGGGAGCTGTTTTTT
CASSPLTSNTGELFF
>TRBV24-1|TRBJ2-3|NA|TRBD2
TGTGCCACCAGTGAAAAGGGGACTAGATCTGCAGATACGCAGTATTTT
CATSEKGTRSADTQYF
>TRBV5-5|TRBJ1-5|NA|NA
TGTGCCAGCAGCCCTGGGGCGGACATTGGCGGGAATCAGCCCCAGCATTTT
CASSPGADIGGNQPQHF
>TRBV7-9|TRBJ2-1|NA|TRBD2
TGTGCCAGCAGCTTTCTAACGGGCCGGACTAGCGGGGGGTACAATGGGCAGTTCTTC
CASSFLTGRTSGGYNGQFF
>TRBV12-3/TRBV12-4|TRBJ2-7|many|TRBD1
TGTGCCAGCAGGGAGACAGGGGACGAGCAGTACTTC
CASRETGDEQYF
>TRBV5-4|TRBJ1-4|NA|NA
TGTGCCAGCAGCCTCCAGCCAGGGGAGGGAGAAAAACTGTTTTTT
CASSLQPGEGEKLFF
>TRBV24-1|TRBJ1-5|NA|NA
TGTGCCACCAGTGATACCCAGGGCTTGGGGCCCCAGCATTTT
CATSDTQGLGPQHF
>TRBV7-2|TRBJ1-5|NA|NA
TGTGCCAGCAGCTTAGACAGGGCGATGGGTCAGCCCCAGCATTTT
CASSLDRAMGQPQHF
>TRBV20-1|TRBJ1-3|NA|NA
TGCAGTGCTAGAGATGTCTCAAGCTCTGGAAACACCATATATTTT
CSARDVSSSGNTIYF
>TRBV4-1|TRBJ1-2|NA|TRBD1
TGCGCCAGCAGCCCGACTATACAGGGGGGCTACACCTTC
CASSPTIQGGYTF
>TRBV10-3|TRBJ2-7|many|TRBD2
TGTGCCATCAGTGATGGCGGGGGGTACGTTATTCGGGAGCAGTACTTC
CAISDGGGYVIREQYF
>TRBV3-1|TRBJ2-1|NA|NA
TGTGCCAGCAGCCAAGATAACTACTACAATGAGCAGTTCTTC
CASSQDNYYNEQFF
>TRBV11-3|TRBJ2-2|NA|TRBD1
TGTGCCAGCAGCTCGACCGACAGGGATCCCGCCGAGCTGTTTTTT
CASSSTDRDPAELFF
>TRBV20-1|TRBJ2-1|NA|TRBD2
TGCAGTGCTAGAGAGAGACTAGCGGGGGGGCCTGAGCAGTTCTTC
CSARERLAGGPEQFF
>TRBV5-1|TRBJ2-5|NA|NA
TGCGCCAGCGGCAGGGCACCGAGCTCCTATGAGCAGTACTTC
CASGRAPSSYEQYF
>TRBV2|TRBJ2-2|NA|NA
TGTGCCAGCATAGGCGGCACCGCGAACACCGGGGAGCTGTTTTTT
CASIGGTANTGELFF
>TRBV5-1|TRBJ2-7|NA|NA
TGCGCCAGCAGCTTTCAGGCCTCCTACGAGCAGTACTTC
CASSFQASYEQYF
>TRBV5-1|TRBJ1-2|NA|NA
TGCGCCAGCAGATGGACAGACTATGGCTACACCTTC
CASRWTDYGYTF
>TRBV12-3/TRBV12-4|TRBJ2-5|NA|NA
TGTGCCTGCAAAGCCGGGACACAGCAAGAGACCCAGTACTTC
CACKAGTQQETQYF
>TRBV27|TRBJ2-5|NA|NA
TGTGCCAGCAGTCCTATTACAGTACAAGAGACCCAGTACTTC
CASSPITVQETQYF
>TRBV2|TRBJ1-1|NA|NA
TGTGCCAGCAGTGTGTCCGACACTGAAGCTTTCTTT
CASSVSDTEAFF
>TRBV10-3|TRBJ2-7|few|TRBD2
TGTGCCATCAGTCAGCAGGGACTAGCCTACGAGCAGTACTTC
CAISQQGLAYEQYF
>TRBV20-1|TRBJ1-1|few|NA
TGCAGTGCTAGCGCCCCGCGGAAAGCTTTCTTT
CSASAPRKAFF
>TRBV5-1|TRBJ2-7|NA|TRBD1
TGCGCCAGCCGGACAAACCGGACAGGGGTGTCCTACGAGCAGTACTTC
CASRTNRTGVSYEQYF
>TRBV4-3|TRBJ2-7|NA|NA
TGCGCCAGCAGCCAAGATAGGCCCTACGAGCAGTACTTC
CASSQDRPYEQYF
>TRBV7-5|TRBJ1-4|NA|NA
NA
CISVSEARTKPNEKLFF
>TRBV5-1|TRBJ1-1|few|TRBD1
TGCGCCAGCAGCTCGAACGCCGGGACAGGGGCACGCGGAGCTTTCTTT
CASSSNAGTGARGAFF
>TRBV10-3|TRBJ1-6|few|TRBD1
TGTGCCATCAGTGAGTCTTACAGGGGGCTGGATTCACCCCTCCACTTT
CAISESYRGLDSPLHF
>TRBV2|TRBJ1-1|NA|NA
TGTGCCAGCAGGCCCGGGAGCGGAGTTCCCAGGGCTTTCTTT
CASRPGSGVPRAFF
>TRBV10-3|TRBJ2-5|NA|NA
TGTGCCATCAGTGAGAGTGGGGCCGGAGAGACCCAGTACTTC
CAISESGAGETQYF
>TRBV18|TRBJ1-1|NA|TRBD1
TGTGTCAGCTCACCAGGGACAGGGAGGACTGAAGCTTTCTTT
CVSSPGTGRTEAFF
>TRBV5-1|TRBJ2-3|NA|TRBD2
TGCGCCAGCAGCGCTGGGGGACTAGCTGCAGATACGCAGTATTTT
CASSAGGLAADTQYF
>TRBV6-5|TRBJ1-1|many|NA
TGTGCCAGCAGTTCCCGAAGGGGGGGGAACACTGAAGCTTTCTTT
CASSSRRGGNTEAFF
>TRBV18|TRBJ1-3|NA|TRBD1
TGTGCCAGCTCACCACTCGGGACAGCTGGAAACACCATATATTTT
CASSPLGTAGNTIYF
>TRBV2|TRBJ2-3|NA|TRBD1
TGTGCCAGCACCGCGGACAGGGGGCTAGGAGATACGCAGTATTTT
CASTADRGLGDTQYF
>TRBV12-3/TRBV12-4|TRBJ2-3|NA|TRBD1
TGTGCCAGCAGGCGGACAGGGGCCCTAGATACGCAGTATTTT
CASRRTGALDTQYF
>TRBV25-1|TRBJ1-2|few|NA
TGTGCCATCCAGGACAGCTTTGGCTACACCTTC
CAIQDSFGYTF
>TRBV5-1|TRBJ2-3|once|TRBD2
TGCGCCAGCAGCCCTGGCATATCTGTAGCGGGGTATGGAGATACGCAGTATTTT
CASSPGISVAGYGDTQYF
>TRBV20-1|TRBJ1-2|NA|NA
TGCAGTGCTAGAAGGAGTCCGGATCTTGCTAACTATGGCTACACCTTC
CSARRSPDLANYGYTF
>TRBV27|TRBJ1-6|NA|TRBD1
TGTGCCAGCAGTCCAGGGACAGGGGCCACCTATAATTCACCCCTCCACTTT
CASSPGTGATYNSPLHF
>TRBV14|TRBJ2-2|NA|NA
TGTGCCAGCAGCCAAGTGAGAAAGGCCGAGAAAGGGGAGCTGTTTTTT
CASSQVRKAEKGELFF
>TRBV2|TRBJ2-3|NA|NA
TGTGCCAGCGGTGAGTGGAGGGGCACGGATACGCAGTATTTT
CASGEWRGTDTQYF
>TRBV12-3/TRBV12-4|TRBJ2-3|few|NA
TGTGCCAGCAGTTTTTATCGGAGCGGTCCTAGCACAGATACGCAGTATTTT
CASSFYRSGPSTDTQYF
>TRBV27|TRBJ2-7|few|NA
TGTGCCAGCAGCCTGGGACAAAGTTCCGAGCAGTACTTC
CASSLGQSSEQYF
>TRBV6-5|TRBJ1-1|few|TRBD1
TGTGCCAGCAGTTACGGCCTCTCTGGGACAGGGGCGCCAACTGAAGCTTTCTTT
CASSYGLSGTGAPTEAFF
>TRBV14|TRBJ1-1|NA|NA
TGTGCCAGCAGCCAAGATGGTGAGGGGGTGAACACTGAAGCTTTCTTT
CASSQDGEGVNTEAFF
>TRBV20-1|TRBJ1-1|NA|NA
TGCAGTGCTAGTCCTGGCATGAACACTGAAGCTTTCTTT
CSASPGMNTEAFF
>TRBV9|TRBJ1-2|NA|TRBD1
TGTGCCAGCAGCGTAGAGGCAGGGGGGGACTATGGCTACACCTTC
CASSVEAGGDYGYTF
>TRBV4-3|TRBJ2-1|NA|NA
TGCGCCAGCAGCCAAGATGTGGACACCCGAAGGGAGCAGTTCTTC
CASSQDVDTRREQFF
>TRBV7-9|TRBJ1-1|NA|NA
TGTGCCAGCAGCTCTTACAGGGATCCGAACACTGAAGCTTTCTTT
CASSSYRDPNTEAFF
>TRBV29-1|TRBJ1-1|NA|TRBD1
TGCAGCGTTGGATGGGACAGTAACACTGAAGCTTTCTTT
CSVGWDSNTEAFF